This T cell receptor (beta chain) comes out of a study of beta chain features in type 1 diabetes. The wider study: Cell yields, gender and age were comparable in patients and healthy donors.

This CDR3 is built from 17 residues. V shed 6 bases, J shed 0 bases, and the junction held 10 bases outside the gene matches. Germline values: CDR1 MNHEY, CDR2 SMNVEV (reference sequence). The whole isolated RNA underwent reverse transcription, so sequencing captured expressed TCRB transcripts. Assay: immunoSEQ multiplex PCR; the TCRdb copy retains only in-frame clones and omits some. Among hundreds of thousands of clones listed, approximately 11% were seen once. A few counts support this clone. The V call is TRBV27, the J call TRBJ1-5; TRBD1 aligns across 8 bases. Sequences were obtained from naive CD4+ T cells from blood. This sequence originates from a woman in her twenties or thirties in good health. This CDR3 is CASRQTRQGNSNQPQHF. The DNA of the CDR3 is TGTGCCAGCAGACAAACCAGACAGGGGAATAGCAATCAGCCCCAGCATTTT.